This T cell receptor (beta chain) was obtained from a study of identical twins. This clonotype was counted a few times. What it recognizes is unknown. A single record per CDR3 protein comes from TCRdb applying MiXCR to the 5' RACE reads. The table shows 690,000 or so distinct CDR3 sequences, with under 9% occurring only once. From germline, CDR1 is SGDLS and CDR2 YYNGEE. There are 16 residues in the CDR3. V shed 4 bases and J shed 1 base, with 15 bases lying between them. Study findings and constraints: Abundant cord blood beta clonotypes carried fewer insertions; memory repertoires showed none.

These data were also filed under a second study, of yellow fever vaccine responses in identical twins.

The chain links TRBV9 to TRBJ2-1; possible D gene TRBD2, 5 bases. The receptor's source is a woman aged 18-29 years in good health. Sequencing used PBMCs. CDR3 sequence: CASSSQAAISYNEQFF. The DNA of the CDR3 is TGTGCCAGCAGCTCCCAAGCGGCCATATCCTACAATGAGCAGTTCTTC.